This T cell receptor beta chain was recovered during a study of T cell responses to AZD1222 COVID-19 vaccine. Germline lookup yields CDR1 SGHTA and CDR2 FQGNSA. CDR3 length equals 13 residues. V gave up 0 bases and J gave up 2 bases, with 4 bases separating them. Sequencing used immunoSEQ multiplex PCR; TCRdb keeps in-frame clones, though not all of them. This table holds more than 120,000 clones, around 91% found once. This chain uses TRBV7-2 with TRBJ2-5; D is ambiguous. This material consisted of peripheral blood, taken 28 days after the second AZD1222 dose. This sequence was found in an adult who received the AZD1222 COVID-19 vaccine. The CDR3 nucleotides are TGTGCCAGCAGCTTAGCGAGGCAAGAGACCCAGTACTTC. This encodes CASSLARQETQYF.